Listed below are T cell receptor beta chains from one sample, sequenced in a study of molecular identifiers for immune sequencing clone quantification. In TCRdb, the PCR reads were re-called with MiXCR into one record per CDR3 protein. The table records about 320,000 distinct CDR3 sequences, roughly a quarter of them present only once. The sample comprised naive CD8+ T cells from blood, with Jurkat cell RNA spiked in. Receptors originate from a human donor in good health. Some libraries in this study had Jurkat cell RNA spiked in. Each CDR3 is given with its conserved first and last residue. The D gene is left open where the match is weak. Some rows have no size entry. The others give once, few or many, or a class for an expanded clone.

CDR3nt: TGTGCCAGCAGCGTGGGGGTCGCCTACGAGCAGTACTTC
CDR3aa: CASSVGVAYEQYF
v_gene: TRBV9
j_gene: TRBJ2-7
d_gene: .
abundance: once

CDR3nt: TGTGCCAGCAGCTTGACCCCCCCCAACAGGGGATATGAGCAGTTCTTC
CDR3aa: CASSLTPPNRGYEQFF
v_gene: TRBV7-2
j_gene: TRBJ2-1
d_gene: TRBD1
abundance: many

CDR3nt: TGCGCCAGCAGTGAGGGCCCCCGTGGGACTGAAGCTTTCTTT
CDR3aa: CASSEGPRGTEAFF
v_gene: TRBV10-2
j_gene: TRBJ1-1
d_gene: .
abundance: many

CDR3nt: TGTGCCAGCAGTCCCTGGGGGGCCCAGCCGACAGATACGCAGTATTTT
CDR3aa: CASSPWGAQPTDTQYF
v_gene: TRBV7-9
j_gene: TRBJ2-3
d_gene: .
abundance: many

CDR3nt: TGTACCAGCAGTTACTCAGGGCTAGGGACGGATGAGCAGTTCTTC
CDR3aa: CTSSYSGLGTDEQFF
v_gene: TRBV6-2/TRBV6-3
j_gene: TRBJ2-1
d_gene: .
abundance: .

CDR3nt: TGTGCCAGCAGCCCCACGGGGGGGCCGACTAATGAGCAGTTCTTC
CDR3aa: CASSPTGGPTNEQFF
v_gene: TRBV3-1
j_gene: TRBJ2-1
d_gene: TRBD2
abundance: .

CDR3nt: TGTGCCAGCAGCCCGAGGTTCGGGGGGGCCTACAATGAGCAGTTCTTC
CDR3aa: CASSPRFGGAYNEQFF
v_gene: TRBV5-4
j_gene: TRBJ2-1
d_gene: TRBD2
abundance: many

CDR3nt: TGTGCCAGCAGCGAGGACAGGAGCTATGGCTACACCTTC
CDR3aa: CASSEDRSYGYTF
v_gene: TRBV7-9
j_gene: TRBJ1-2
d_gene: TRBD1
abundance: .

CDR3nt: TGTGCCAAGGTGGGGGGACTGCTCGAGCAGTACTTC
CDR3aa: CAKVGGLLEQYF
v_gene: TRBV19
j_gene: TRBJ2-7
d_gene: .
abundance: few

CDR3nt: TGTGCCAGCAGCTTAACAGGGTCCGGGGAGCTGTTTTTT
CDR3aa: CASSLTGSGELFF
v_gene: TRBV7-9
j_gene: TRBJ2-2
d_gene: .
abundance: .

CDR3nt: TGTGCCAGCAGCTCACAGGGTTCAGATACGCAGTATTTT
CDR3aa: CASSSQGSDTQYF
v_gene: TRBV7-9
j_gene: TRBJ2-3
d_gene: .
abundance: few

CDR3nt: TGCGCCAGCAGCCAAAGCGCAGGGCGATTCTCCTACGAGCAGTACTTC
CDR3aa: CASSQSAGRFSYEQYF
v_gene: TRBV4-3
j_gene: TRBJ2-7
d_gene: .
abundance: few

CDR3nt: TGTGCCACTACCCCCCCACTGTTCGGGTTTTCTGAAGCTTTCTTT
CDR3aa: CATTPPLFGFSEAFF
v_gene: TRBV28
j_gene: TRBJ1-1
d_gene: .
abundance: many

CDR3nt: TGTGCCAGCAGTTCCCCCGAGACTAGCGGGTTTCTGAACACCGGGGAGCTGTTTTTT
CDR3aa: CASSSPETSGFLNTGELFF
v_gene: TRBV6-6
j_gene: TRBJ2-2
d_gene: TRBD2
abundance: .

CDR3nt: TGTGCCAGCAGGGATCATCGTTACACCATATATTTT
CDR3aa: CASRDHRYTIYF
v_gene: TRBV6-5
j_gene: TRBJ1-3
d_gene: .
abundance: many

CDR3nt: TGTGCCAGCTATGGGGGACAGGCGAACACCGGGGAGCTGTTTTTT
CDR3aa: CASYGGQANTGELFF
v_gene: TRBV28
j_gene: TRBJ2-2
d_gene: TRBD1
abundance: few

CDR3nt: TGCGCCAGCAGCCCACAGACAGGGGGGTCGGAGACCCAGTACTTC
CDR3aa: CASSPQTGGSETQYF
v_gene: TRBV4-1
j_gene: TRBJ2-5
d_gene: TRBD1
abundance: .

CDR3nt: TGTGCCACCAGTGACCGTAGACAGGATTGGAATGAGCAGTTCTTC
CDR3aa: CATSDRRQDWNEQFF
v_gene: TRBV24-1
j_gene: TRBJ2-1
d_gene: .
abundance: .

CDR3nt: TGTGCCAGCAGAGCCTCCGGGACTAGCGGCTACGAGCAGTACTTC
CDR3aa: CASRASGTSGYEQYF
v_gene: TRBV2
j_gene: TRBJ2-7
d_gene: TRBD2
abundance: .

CDR3nt: TGTGCCTACACCCCGGGACAGGGGAACACCGGGGAGCTGTTTTTT
CDR3aa: CAYTPGQGNTGELFF
v_gene: TRBV30
j_gene: TRBJ2-2
d_gene: TRBD1
abundance: .

CDR3nt: TGTGCCAGCAGCAGCGACGTATACAATGAGCAGTTCTTC
CDR3aa: CASSSDVYNEQFF
v_gene: TRBV6-2/TRBV6-3
j_gene: TRBJ2-1
d_gene: .
abundance: many

CDR3nt: TGCGCCAGCAGCCGTAAACCTAGCGGGACCGATGAGCAGTTCTTC
CDR3aa: CASSRKPSGTDEQFF
v_gene: TRBV4-1
j_gene: TRBJ2-1
d_gene: TRBD2
abundance: .

CDR3nt: TGTGCCAGCAGTGGTGAACAGGGGCACAACCGGGAGCTGTTTTTT
CDR3aa: CASSGEQGHNRELFF
v_gene: TRBV12-3/TRBV12-4
j_gene: TRBJ2-2
d_gene: TRBD1
abundance: .

CDR3nt: TGTGCCAGTAGAGTAACGGGATCTAACTATGGCTACACCTTC
CDR3aa: CASRVTGSNYGYTF
v_gene: TRBV19
j_gene: TRBJ1-2
d_gene: .
abundance: few

CDR3nt: TGTACCAGCAGTCACCAGCGGGAGCAGACTAGCACAGATACGCAGTATTTT
CDR3aa: CTSSHQREQTSTDTQYF
v_gene: TRBV28
j_gene: TRBJ2-3
d_gene: TRBD2
abundance: once

CDR3nt: TGTGCCACCAGCAGCCCATGGGAGACAGGGGCTAATGAAAAACTGTTTTTT
CDR3aa: CATSSPWETGANEKLFF
v_gene: TRBV15
j_gene: TRBJ1-4
d_gene: TRBD1
abundance: few

CDR3nt: TGTGCCAGCAGTTGGGGACAGGGAGGGGAAAAACTGTTTTTT
CDR3aa: CASSWGQGGEKLFF
v_gene: TRBV6-6
j_gene: TRBJ1-4
d_gene: TRBD1
abundance: .

CDR3nt: TGTGCCAGCAGCGTGGGCGGGATCTACGAGCAGTACTTC
CDR3aa: CASSVGGIYEQYF
v_gene: TRBV7-9
j_gene: TRBJ2-7
d_gene: .
abundance: .

CDR3nt: TGTGCCAGCAGCTTAAATCAGGGTATTGAGACCCAGTACTTC
CDR3aa: CASSLNQGIETQYF
v_gene: TRBV7-9
j_gene: TRBJ2-5
d_gene: .
abundance: once

CDR3nt: TGCAGTGCTAGAGATTTGACTAGCGGGCGTAGCACAGATACGCAGTATTTT
CDR3aa: CSARDLTSGRSTDTQYF
v_gene: TRBV20-1
j_gene: TRBJ2-3
d_gene: TRBD2
abundance: .

CDR3nt: TGCAGTGCTAGAGATTGGGGAGTCGGCACTGAAGCTTTCTTT
CDR3aa: CSARDWGVGTEAFF
v_gene: TRBV20-1
j_gene: TRBJ1-1
d_gene: .
abundance: .

CDR3nt: TGTGCCAGCAGCTCGCCGACGGGGGGCCTCCTGAATGAGCAGTTCTTC
CDR3aa: CASSSPTGGLLNEQFF
v_gene: TRBV7-3
j_gene: TRBJ2-1
d_gene: .
abundance: many

CDR3nt: TGTGCCAGCAGTGACTTGGCAGGTGAGCAGTTCTTC
CDR3aa: CASSDLAGEQFF
v_gene: TRBV6-4
j_gene: TRBJ2-1
d_gene: .
abundance: many

CDR3nt: TGTGCCAGCGGAGGGTACTACGAGCAGTACTTC
CDR3aa: CASGGYYEQYF
v_gene: TRBV6-2/TRBV6-3
j_gene: TRBJ2-7
d_gene: .
abundance: few

CDR3nt: TGTGCCTGCAGCCCCTGGACAGAGCCTATGGACACTGAAGCTTTCTTT
CDR3aa: CACSPWTEPMDTEAFF
v_gene: TRBV7-8
j_gene: TRBJ1-1
d_gene: .
abundance: once

CDR3nt: TGTGCCAGCAGCTTAGTTGGGGCGGCTGAAGCTTTCTTT
CDR3aa: CASSLVGAAEAFF
v_gene: TRBV5-6
j_gene: TRBJ1-1
d_gene: .
abundance: many